This T cell receptor beta chain was documented in a study of T cells in localized non-small cell lung cancer. Only in-frame clones appear in the TCRdb table, and some are missing; sequencing was by immunoSEQ multiplex PCR. The sample shows 2,000 to 2,500 clones, roughly 25% of them seen only once. Points on this clone: What it binds is unknown.

Findings and limits, study-wide: A denser population of T cells in blood accompanied longer overall survival. Paired adjacent lung recovered a median about 61 of the top 100 tumor clones.

V lost 10 bases, J lost 2 bases, and 20 bases lay in between. The CDR3 is made up of 15 amino acids. Germline lookup yields CDR1 LNHDA and CDR2 SQIVND (reference sequence). Adjacent lung, free of atypia, was sampled at least 2 cm from the tumor margin. V and J are TRBV19 and TRBJ1-2; D might be TRBD1 (6 bases). Specimen: normal lung tissue next to the tumor, collected before any cancer treatment. The clonotype originates from a woman between 40 and 69 years old with stage I lung adenocarcinoma. The CDR3 DNA sequence: TGTGCCACCTTACGTACACAGGGCTTAAACTATGGCTACACCTTC. It is translated as CATLRTQGLNYGYTF.